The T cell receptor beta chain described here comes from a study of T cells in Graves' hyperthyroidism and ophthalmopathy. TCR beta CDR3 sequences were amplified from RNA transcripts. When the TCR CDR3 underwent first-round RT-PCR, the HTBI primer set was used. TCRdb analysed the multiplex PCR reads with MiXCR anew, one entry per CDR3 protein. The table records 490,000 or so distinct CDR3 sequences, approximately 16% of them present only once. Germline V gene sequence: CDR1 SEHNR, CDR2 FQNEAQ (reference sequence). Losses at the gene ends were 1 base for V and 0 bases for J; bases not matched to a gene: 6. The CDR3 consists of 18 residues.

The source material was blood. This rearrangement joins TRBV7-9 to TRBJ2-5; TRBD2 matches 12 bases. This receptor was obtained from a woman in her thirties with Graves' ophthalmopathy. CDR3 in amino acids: CASSLDRTSGTYQETQYF. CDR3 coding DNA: TGTGCCAGCAGCTTAGATCGGACTAGCGGGACGTACCAAGAGACCCAGTACTTC. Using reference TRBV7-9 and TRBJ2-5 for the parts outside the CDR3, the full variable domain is DTGVSQNPRHKITKRGQNVTFRCDPISEHNRLYWYRQTLGQGPEFLTYFQNEAQLEKSRLLSDRFSAERPKGSFSTLEIQRTEQGDSAMYLCASSLDRTSGTYQETQYFGPGTRLLVL.